The rows below give T cell receptor beta chains drawn from one sample of a study of shared clonotypes between healthy human individuals. Sequencing was performed with immunoSEQ multiplex PCR; in TCRdb, only in-frame clones are kept and a portion is missing. This table has about 2 million clones, about 94% appearing once. Sequencing was done on a sample of naive CD8+ T cells sorted from blood. The source is a man in his late teens or twenties in good health. CDR3s leave out the opening cysteine and the closing phenylalanine or tryptophan.

J gene | V gene | CDR3 protein
TRBJ2-2 | TRBV27 | ASSLGLVGTGELF
TRBJ1-5 | TRBV15 | ATRPSGEYSNQPQH
TRBJ2-7 | TRBV27 | ASSLVGAREQY
TRBJ2-5 | TRBV4-2 | ASSQEASLAGGPAGRLETQY
TRBJ2-5 | TRBV13 | ASSFRGSGETQY
TRBJ2-1 | TRBV11-2 | ASSLGAGPGEQF
TRBJ2-5 | TRBV7-9 | ASSLEPQGEETQY
TRBJ2-3 | TRBV7-2 | ASSLAWRGPDTQY
TRBJ2-7 | TRBV10-3 | AISTAFLGDEQY
TRBJ2-5 | TRBV14 | ASSQPMTGGFQETQY
TRBJ2-2 | TRBV14 | ASSLGTTLTGELF
TRBJ2-5 | TRBV4-1 | ASSYPQGGQETQY
TRBJ2-7 | TRBV7-9 | ASSLIGQEAYEQY
TRBJ2-7 | TRBV28 | ASSLVYEQY
TRBJ2-3 | TRBV28 | ASSTLAGVTDTQY
TRBJ2-2 | TRBV4-3 | ASSQLQGPGELF
TRBJ2-1 | TRBV9 | ASSTLRGEQF
TRBJ2-7 | TRBV6-4 | ASRYQGAGQY
TRBJ1-3 | TRBV19 | ASSIGTGNGNTIY
TRBJ2-5 | TRBV5-1 | ASSAGTSGQETQY
TRBJ2-2 | TRBV20-1 | SVASSGELF
TRBJ2-1 | TRBV11-2 | ASSPQPQGSWNEQF
TRBJ2-7 | TRBV29-1 | SVGGVAPYEQY
TRBJ1-2 | TRBV5-8 | ASSLYPGANYGYT
TRBJ2-2 | TRBV7-2 | ASSGLAGTGELF
TRBJ2-7 | TRBV27 | ASSIRAKVSYEQY
TRBJ2-3 | TRBV28 | ASSLGRLGSTDTQY
TRBJ2-1 | TRBV18 | ASSPRARNSYNEQF
TRBJ2-5 | TRBV15 | ATSREPAETQY
TRBJ2-5 | TRBV9 | ASGGTETQY
TRBJ1-1 | TRBV7-9 | ASSSGGEAF
TRBJ1-4 | TRBV15 | ATSPREDLPTNEKLF
TRBJ1-4 | TRBV7-9 | ASSLETNEKLF
TRBJ2-7 | TRBV7-9 | ASSLVSQGSYEQY
TRBJ2-1 | TRBV25-1 | ASSDPGWNEQF
TRBJ2-5 | TRBV18 | ASSPPKGQPLGETQY
TRBJ2-5 | TRBV4-1 | ASSQYWGAIEETQY
TRBJ1-2 | TRBV6-5 | ASSPTGTLYGYT
TRBJ1-3 | TRBV25-1 | ASSNFRASGNTIY
TRBJ2-7 | TRBV7-9 | ASSLGEGQY
TRBJ2-1 | TRBV5-6 | ASTTPGEGSYNEQF
TRBJ2-7 | TRBV7-9 | ASSSLTSGSYEQY
TRBJ2-1 | TRBV9 | ASSLPGQVTGNEQF
TRBJ2-7 | TRBV4-1 | ASSEVGGYEQY
TRBJ2-7 | TRBV7-2 | ASSLLDLYEQY
- | TRBV28 | ASSPAGVASYEQY
TRBJ2-7 | TRBV4-3 | ASSQGPSGRLPSYEQY
TRBJ2-5 | TRBV5-1 | ASSSLAGEVETQY
TRBJ2-7 | TRBV27 | ASSDRGDEQY
TRBJ2-2 | TRBV7-6 | ASSSGLAGIVRELF
TRBJ2-5 | TRBV5-1 | ASSEILSGTQY
TRBJ2-7 | TRBV5-4 | ASSLGLAESYEQY
TRBJ2-5 | TRBV20-1 | SAPFGETQY
TRBJ2-5 | TRBV4-3 | ASSPRLAAQETQY
TRBJ1-1 | TRBV9 | ASSATGVQRAF
TRBJ1-1 | TRBV5-4 | ASSGGTEAF
TRBJ1-4 | TRBV9 | ASSVEGKTNEKLF
TRBJ2-1 | TRBV4-1 | ASSHFPLATPYNEQF